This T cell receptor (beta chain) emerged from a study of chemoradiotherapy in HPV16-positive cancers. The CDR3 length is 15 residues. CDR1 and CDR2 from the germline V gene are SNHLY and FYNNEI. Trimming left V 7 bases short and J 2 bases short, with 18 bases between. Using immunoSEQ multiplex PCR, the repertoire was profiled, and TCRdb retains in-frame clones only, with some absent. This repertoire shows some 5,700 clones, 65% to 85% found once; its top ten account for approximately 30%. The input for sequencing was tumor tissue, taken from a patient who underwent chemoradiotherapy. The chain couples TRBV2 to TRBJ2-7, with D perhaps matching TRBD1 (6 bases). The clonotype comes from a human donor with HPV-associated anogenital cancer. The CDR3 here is CASTKDSAVAYEQYF. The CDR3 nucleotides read TGTGCCAGCACCAAGGACAGCGCCGTCGCCTACGAGCAGTACTTC.